These 30 T cell receptor beta chains came from one sample sequenced in a study of T cells in women clearing cervical HPV infection. The data were produced by immunoSEQ multiplex PCR, yet TCRdb's version contains in-frame clones alone and is incomplete. Its clone listing holds some 43,000 clones. Source material: blood buffy coat. Receptor source: a woman aged 18 to 75 with a cervical HPV16 infection that either progressed to CIN3+ or cleared (not recorded which).

With regard to this clone: The observed sequence ends 3 residues before the CDR3 terminus, with the missing tail filled in from the germline J gene. The V gene is TRBV20-1, the J gene TRBJ2-6, with 8 bases fitting TRBD2. V shed 1 base and J 0 bases; nucleotides not matched to a gene: 8. The length of the CDR3 is 18 residues. The V gene's germline CDR1 is DFQATT and CDR2 SNEGSKA (reference sequence). The sequenced part of the CDR3 DNA is TGCAGTGCTAGAGCACTGAGCGGGGGCACCTCTGGGGCCAACGTC. Its translation is CSARALSGGTSGANV. The complete CDR3 protein is CSARALSGGTSGANVLTF.

In regard to this clone: The read stops 3 residues short of the end of the CDR3; the missing end is completed from the germline J gene. Other DNA sequences from this sample encode an identical CDR3 as well. The rearrangement joins TRBV7-2 to TRBJ1-3; weak D call: TRBD1 (6 bases). From germline, CDR1 is SGHTA and CDR2 FQGNSA. Trimming left V 0 bases short and J 5 bases short, with 11 bases between. The CDR3 sequence is 15 residues long. CDR3: CASSLARTARNTIYF. Partial CDR3 DNA: TGTGCCAGCAGCTTAGCCCGGACAGCTAGAAACACC. Supplemented by reference TRBV7-2 and TRBJ1-3, the full variable domain reads GAGVSQSPSNKVTEKGKDVELRCDPISGHTALYWYRQSLGQGLEFLIYFQGNSAPDKSGLPSDRFSAERTGGSVSTLTIQRTQQEDSAVYLCASSLARTARNTIYFGEGSWLTVV.

Worth noting for this clone: The CDR3 goes on 3 residues after the read ends, and that part is filled in from the germline J gene. V gene TRBV2 combines with J gene TRBJ1-2; TRBD1 aligns across 8 bases. Trimming at V came to 6 bases and at J to 2 bases, leaving 2 bases not matched to a gene. There are 13 residues in the CDR3. In germline, CDR1 is SNHLY, CDR2 FYNNEI. The CDR3 sequence is CASSQGANYGYTF. The sequenced CDR3 bases are TGTGCCAGCAGCCAGGGGGCGAACTATGGC.

The DNA read from the CDR3 is TGCGCCAGCAGCTTTACAGGGGACCCCTATAATTCACCC. Its protein is CASSFTGDPYNSP. The whole CDR3 is CASSFTGDPYNSPLHF. The chain combines TRBV5-1 with TRBJ1-6; the match to TRBD1 covers 7 bases. The CDR3 goes on 3 residues after the read ends, and that part is filled in from the germline J gene. The CDR3 length is 16 residues. V shed 2 bases and J 2 bases; nucleotides not matched to a gene: 4. Germline CDR1 is SGHRS and CDR2 is YFSETQ.

The CDR3 DNA, read in part, is TGCAGTGCTAGAATTAGCGGCTTGACCTACGAG. Encoded protein: CSARISGLTYE. The full CDR3 is CSARISGLTYEQYF. The V and J genes are TRBV20-1 and TRBJ2-7; perhaps TRBD2 as D (6 bases). The read is 3 residues too short to cover the CDR3 end, so that end is filled in from the germline J gene. V shed 2 bases and J shed 2 bases, with 13 bases lying between them. The V gene's germline CDR1 is DFQATT and CDR2 SNEGSKA (reference sequence). This CDR3 has 14 amino acids.

Of note for this clone: From the germline J gene comes the end of the CDR3, since the read stops 3 residues before it. V is TRBV7-6 and J is TRBJ1-1; no reliable D call. The germline V and J ends were trimmed by 3 bases and 3 bases, with 14 bases remaining between them. The CDR3 sequence is 15 residues long. CDR1 is SGHVS, CDR2 FNYEAQ, per germline. The part of the CDR3 DNA that was read is TGTGCCAGCAGCTTGAGAGGGTATATGGACACTGAA. This sequence encodes CASSLRGYMDTE. The CDR3 in full is CASSLRGYMDTEAFF.

Note on this clone: With the read ending 3 residues before the CDR3 end, the germline J gene is used to fill in that end. V is TRBV18 and J is TRBJ1-1; D possibly corresponds to TRBD1 (6 bases). Germline CDR1 reads KGHSH; CDR2 reads LQKENI. V lost 3 bases, J lost 2 bases, and 7 bases lay in between. The CDR3 consists of 13 residues. The sequenced CDR3 bases are TGTGCCAGCTCACCCGGGACAAACACTGAA. Translating gives CASSPGTNTE. The full-length CDR3 reads as CASSPGTNTEAFF.

A remark on this clone: At the DNA level, this CDR3 is encoded by other sequences in the same sample as well. The DNA read from the CDR3 is TGCGCCAGCAAAGGGGGATACTCTGGAAACACC. As protein: CASKGGYSGNT. The whole CDR3 sequence is CASKGGYSGNTIYF. The chain links TRBV5-1 to TRBJ1-3; perhaps TRBD1 as D (6 bases). The read ends 3 residues before the CDR3 terminus; that terminus is restored from the germline J gene. V lost 6 bases to trimming and J lost 0 bases, with 10 bases between them. There are 14 residues in the CDR3. Germline V gene sequence: CDR1 SGHRS, CDR2 YFSETQ.

CDR3 DNA (partial): TGTGCCAGTAGTAGTAGACTGGTAAACACCGGGGAG. The encoded protein is CASSSRLVNTGE. The full CDR3 sequence reads CASSSRLVNTGELFF. V and J are TRBV19 and TRBJ2-2, with D uncertain. The read terminates 3 residues ahead of where the CDR3 ends, so the germline J gene completes it. CDR1 LNHDA and CDR2 SQIVND come from the germline V gene (reference sequence). CDR3 length equals 15 residues. V dropped 4 bases and J dropped 2 bases, with 11 bases sitting between them.

In regard to this clone: The observed sequence ends 3 residues before the CDR3 terminus, with the missing tail filled in from the germline J gene. The rearrangement joins TRBV19 to TRBJ2-3; unclear D gene. Trimming took off 1 base at V and 8 bases at J, with 19 bases between the two ends. Germline CDR1 is LNHDA and CDR2 is SQIVND (reference sequence). CDR3 length: 16 amino acids. The sequenced part of the CDR3 DNA is TGTGCCAGTAGTATAGGGGCTCGAGAACATCCCTCTACG. It codes for CASSIGAREHPST. Given in full, the CDR3 is CASSIGAREHPSTQYF. Based on the CDR3 plus reference TRBV19 and TRBJ2-3, the full variable domain is DGGITQSPKYLFRKEGQNVTLSCEQNLNHDAMYWYRQDPGQGLRLIYYSQIVNDFQKGDIAEGYSVSREKKESFPLTVTSAQKNPTAFYLCASSIGAREHPSTQYFGPGTRLTVL.

Remarks on this clone: The CDR3 end is not reached by the read, which stops 3 residues before it; the germline J gene fills it in. The chain carries TRBV3-1 (or the pseudogene TRBV3-2) and TRBJ2-6; D gene unclear. Per germline, CDR1 LGHDT and CDR2 YNNKEL (reference sequence). The CDR3 has 13 residues. Trimming took off 4 bases at V and 1 base at J, with 2 bases between the two ends. The CDR3 bases that were read are TGTGCCAGCAGCCCGTCTGGGGCCAACGTC. Protein product: CASSPSGANV. The full CDR3 protein reads CASSPSGANVLTF.

About this clone itself: The CDR3 goes on 3 residues after the read ends, and that part is filled in from the germline J gene. The rearrangement joins TRBV19 to TRBJ2-3; D possibly corresponds to TRBD1 (6 bases). This CDR3 region has 14 residues. CDR1 and CDR2 (germline): LNHDA, SQIVND (reference sequence). The CDR3 spells CASSLTGDNQPQYF. The sequenced CDR3 bases are TGTGCCAGTAGTCTGACAGGCGACAATCAGCCG.

About this clone: The CDR3 end is not reached by the read, which stops 3 residues before it; the germline J gene fills it in. The rearrangement links TRBV29-1 to TRBJ2-7, with a possible D match to TRBD1 (5 bases). Deletions cut 4 bases from V and 3 bases from J, with 10 bases between. This CDR3 has 12 amino acids. Germline V lookup: CDR1 SQVTM, CDR2 ANQGSEA. CDR3 amino acids: CSVGEGDYEQYF. Partial CDR3 DNA: TGCAGCGTTGGTGAAGGGGACTACGAG.

Notes on this clone: The read ends 3 residues early relative to the CDR3; the germline J gene fills the gap. This chain joins TRBV20-1 and TRBJ2-7; D unresolved. The CDR3 runs 14 residues. Trimming stripped 7 bases from V and 3 bases from J, with 19 bases between. Germline V lookup: CDR1 DFQATT, CDR2 SNEGSKA (reference sequence). CDR3 DNA, as far as it was read: TGCAGTGGCCGCCCGGGTTATACCCACTACGAG. Protein product: CSGRPGYTHYE. The CDR3 reads in full as CSGRPGYTHYEQYF.

Regarding this clone: From the germline J gene comes the end of the CDR3, since the read stops 3 residues before it. The chain has TRBV4-1 and TRBJ2-7; 11 positions match TRBD1. Germline CDR1 reads MGHRA; CDR2 reads YSYEKL. The CDR3 spans 15 residues. Losses at the gene ends were 4 bases for V and 4 bases for J; bases not matched to a gene: 6. The CDR3 reads CASSPGQGERYEQYF. CDR3 bases read: TGCGCCAGCAGCCCGGGACAGGGGGAGAGGTACGAG.

In the case of this clone: The read stops 3 residues short of the end of the CDR3; the missing end is completed from the germline J gene. The chain is built from TRBV12-3 or TRBV12-4 and TRBJ2-3; 9 bases align to TRBD1. This CDR3 has 15 residues. The V gene end was trimmed by 7 bases and the J gene end by 6 bases; junction bases not matched to a gene: 11. Here the CDR3 reads CASTPQGALGDTQYF. CDR3 DNA (partial): TGTGCCAGCACCCCACAGGGGGCCCTCGGGGATACG.

With regard to this clone: Read data end 3 residues before the CDR3 end; the end is taken from the germline J gene. The chain recombines TRBV29-1 with TRBJ2-3; 7 bases map to TRBD1. Germline CDR1 and CDR2: SQVTM and ANQGSEA. V was pared by 6 bases and J by 0 bases, with 6 bases of the junction left unmatched. This CDR3 has 14 amino acids. The CDR3 is CSVLRTGSTDTQYF. CDR3 DNA (partial): TGCAGCGTCTTAAGGACAGGAAGCACAGATACG.

In the case of this clone: At one end the junction does not follow the germline gene, possibly because of a read error. The read ends 3 residues early relative to the CDR3; the germline J gene fills the gap. The rearrangement uses TRBV19 and TRBJ1-2, with D unclear. The germline CDR1 and CDR2 sequences are LNHDA and SQIVND (reference sequence). This CDR3 has 14 amino acids. CDR3 DNA (partial): TGTACCAGTATCCGCGTGGGCCTAAACTATGGC. Protein product: CTSIRVGLNYG. In full, the CDR3 is CTSIRVGLNYGYTF.

As regards this clone: Read sequence stops 3 residues before the CDR3 end, and the germline J gene provides the missing end. The gene calls are TRBV20-1 and TRBJ2-7, with no clear D. V was trimmed by 1 base and J by 2 bases, leaving 9 bases between them. The germline CDR1 and CDR2 sequences are DFQATT and SNEGSKA (reference sequence). This CDR3 is built from 13 residues. The sequenced part of the CDR3 DNA is TGCAGTGCTAGAGCACCCACTACCTACGAG. Translated: CSARAPTTYE. The whole CDR3 region reads CSARAPTTYEQYF.

With regard to this clone: The CDR3 end is not reached by the read, which stops 3 residues before it; the germline J gene fills it in. The chain links TRBV25-1 to TRBJ1-4; 8 nucleotides agree with TRBD1. This CDR3 comprises 13 residues. V lost 4 bases and J lost 8; bases outside the gene matches: 3. Germline V gene data show CDR1 as MGHDK and CDR2 as SYGVNS. The CDR3 loop reads CASSGTGYEKLFF. The CDR3 DNA, read in part, is TGTGCCAGCAGTGGGACAGGGTACGAAAAA.

As concerns this clone: Read sequence stops 3 residues before the CDR3 end, and the germline J gene provides the missing end. V usage is TRBV7-9 and J usage is TRBJ1-2, with D perhaps matching TRBD1 (6 bases). This CDR3 contains 14 residues. Looked up from germline, CDR1 is SEHNR and CDR2 is FQNEAQ (reference sequence). V lost 1 base and J lost 3, with 9 bases in between. CDR3: CASSLEGGDYGYTF. CDR3 DNA (partial): TGTGCCAGCAGCTTAGAAGGGGGGGACTATGGC.

Concerning this clone itself: The sequence runs out 3 residues before the end of the CDR3; the remainder is reconstructed from the germline J gene. V usage is TRBV6-4 and J usage is TRBJ2-3; 10 bases fit TRBD1. CDR3 length equals 15 residues. From germline, CDR1 is MRHNA and CDR2 SNTAGT. V shed 3 bases and J 4 bases; nucleotides not matched to a gene: 4. The CDR3 here is CASSEGGQGADTQYF. The DNA read from the CDR3 is TGTGCCAGCAGTGAAGGAGGACAGGGGGCAGATACG.

Note on this clone: From the germline J gene comes the end of the CDR3, since the read stops 3 residues before it. This chain connects TRBV6-2 or TRBV6-3 to TRBJ2-5; maybe TRBD1 (5 bases). Trimming removed 11 bases from V and 5 bases from J, with 18 bases in between. The CDR3 extends over 13 amino acids. Germline V gene data show CDR1 as MNHEY and CDR2 as SVGEGT. Incomplete CDR3 DNA: TGTGCCGGAAATCAAGGGGATTTGGAGACC. Protein: CAGNQGDLET. The entire CDR3 protein is CAGNQGDLETQYF.

Worth noting for this clone: Its ends do not fully match the called genes, so a read error is possible. From the germline J gene comes the end of the CDR3, since the read stops 3 residues before it. This chain connects TRBV20-1 to TRBJ2-3, with 9 bases lining up with TRBD2. The CDR3 is made up of 14 amino acids. Germline V gene data show CDR1 as DFQATT and CDR2 as SNEGSKA (reference sequence). The CDR3 loop reads CSARGGGGADTQYF. The DNA read from the CDR3 is TGCAGTGCGAGAGGTGGCGGGGGGGCAGATACG.

Concerning this clone itself: The read falls 3 residues short of the CDR3 end, and the missing part is taken from the germline J gene. The rearrangement joins TRBV19 to TRBJ2-3; D is unclear. The CDR3 runs to 13 residues. CDR1 is LNHDA, CDR2 SQIVND, per germline (reference sequence). The covered CDR3 bases are TGTGCCAGTAGTATACAGGTCCAAGAGACG. Its protein is CASSIQVQET. The whole CDR3 sequence reads CASSIQVQETQYF.

On this clone itself: With the read ending 3 residues before the CDR3 end, the germline J gene is used to fill in that end. The chain carries TRBV20-1 and TRBJ1-6, with 7 bases matching TRBD1. CDR1 and CDR2 from the germline V gene are DFQATT and SNEGSKA (reference sequence). The CDR3 is 15 amino acids. V dropped 3 bases and J dropped 8; count of bases not matched to a gene: 10. CDR3 residues: CSASPPTGNDSPLHF. The CDR3 bases that were read are TGCAGTGCTAGCCCCCCGACAGGGAATGATTCACCC.

Details on this clone: Sequencing ends 3 residues short of the CDR3 end; the germline J gene provides the rest. The chain uses TRBV2 and TRBJ2-3; 9 nucleotides match TRBD2. V shed 8 bases and J 5 bases; nucleotides not matched to a gene: 11. The CDR3 loop spans 15 amino acids. Germline CDR1 reads SNHLY; CDR2 reads FYNNEI. This chain's CDR3 is CASRLSGGYIDTQYF. CDR3 DNA (partial): TGTGCCAGCCGACTGAGCGGGGGGTACATAGATACG.

As for this clone: The observed sequence ends 3 residues before the CDR3 terminus, with the missing tail filled in from the germline J gene. The rearrangement uses TRBV19 and TRBJ2-3, with 9 bases lining up with TRBD1. This CDR3 has 15 amino acids. The V gene's germline CDR1 is LNHDA and CDR2 SQIVND (reference sequence). The CDR3 spells CASSNGQGSNHPQYF. CDR3 bases read: TGTGCCAGTAGTAACGGACAGGGGAGCAATCATCCG.

The CDR3 reads CASSPLEVTGELFF. The part of the CDR3 DNA that was read is TGTGCCAGCAGCCCCCTCGAGGTCACCGGGGAG. The chain has TRBV7-6 and TRBJ2-2; D is uncertain. The CDR3 extends 3 residues past the end of the read, so its final part is completed from the germline J gene. There are 14 residues in the CDR3. Germline CDR1 SGHVS, CDR2 FNYEAQ. V shed 5 bases and J shed 4 bases, with 11 bases lying between them.

In regard to this clone: The read terminates 3 residues before the CDR3 end, so the remaining end is supplied by the germline J gene. The J gene is TRBJ1-4, the V gene TRBV7-8; possibly TRBD1 for D (6 bases). Germline V gene sequence: CDR1 SGHVS, CDR2 FQNEAQ. This CDR3 region has 16 residues. V lost 4 bases, J lost 5 bases, and 17 bases lay in between. Partial CDR3 DNA: TGTGCCAGCAGCTCGATCCGGACAGCAATAAATGAAAAA. Encoded protein: CASSSIRTAINEK. The complete CDR3 sequence is CASSSIRTAINEKLFF.